This paragraph covers one T cell receptor (beta chain) sequence. The antigen is unknown. CDR3 size: 15 residues. Germline assignment: CDR1 SGHTA and CDR2 FQGNSA. The ends lost 5 bases at V and 7 bases at J; junction bases unmatched: 11. The data belong to a study of response to subunit inactivated influenza vaccine. Broader study findings: T cells newly recruited by each seasonal influenza vaccination are few, the authors suggested.

One entry per CDR3 protein, called by TCRdb with MiXCR from the RT-PCR reads. The repertoire includes some 500,000 distinct CDR3 sequences, over 25% of them detected once, and less than 2.5% sits in the top ten. The chain employs TRBV7-2 and TRBJ2-1; 7 nucleotides match TRBD1. The receptor comes from a man between 50 and 59 years old who received an inactivated influenza vaccine. The starting material was CD4+ T cells sorted from PBMCs, obtained less than 6 days after vaccination. The CDR3 is CASSQDRAIRNEQFF. The DNA for the CDR3 is TGTGCCAGCAGCCAAGACAGGGCCATAAGAAATGAGCAGTTCTTC. Full variable domain (outside the CDR3, taken from reference TRBV7-2 and TRBJ2-1): GAGVSQSPSNKVTEKGKDVELRCDPISGHTALYWYRQSLGQGLEFLIYFQGNSAPDKSGLPSDRFSAERTGGSVSTLTIQRTQQEDSAVYLCASSQDRAIRNEQFFGPGTRLTVL.